Listed here are 4 T cell receptor beta chains from one sample, sequenced in a study of tumor-infiltrating lymphocytes in primary liver carcinoma. Reverse transcription of about 500 ng total RNA with a constant-region primer produced TCR beta cDNA. Employing slightly modified ARM-PCR, three nested multiplex PCR rounds were run, and these gave rise to the TCR beta libraries. TRBV1-TRBV30 forward primers paired with a C-beta reverse primer drove the first two PCR rounds, about 10 cycles each. Using its own MiXCR run on the multiplex PCR reads, TCRdb lists one record per CDR3 protein. Of around 50,000 distinct CDR3 sequences in the sample, over 70% were seen once. Co-extracted RNA and DNA came from roughly 20-30 mg of unsorted bulk tissue. The sequencing input was liver tumor tissue from sampling region 3. Subset noted: tumor region T3, left-lateral pole. These receptors were taken from a man between 35 and 55 years old with primary liver carcinoma and hepatitis B virus infection.

Notes on this clonotype: One end of the junction does not line up with germline, which may come from a read error. This chain connects TRBV13 to TRBJ2-7, with unresolved D. Germline V gene data show CDR1 as PRHDT and CDR2 as FYEKMQ (reference sequence). There are 11 residues in the CDR3. The CDR3 sequence is CASTLRGERYF. The CDR3 DNA sequence: TGTGCCAGCACCTTACGCGGTGAGCGGTACTTC.

About this clonotype: A much larger clone lies a single base off, so this may be a read error. J is TRBJ1-4 and V is TRBV2; no reliable D call. The CDR3 runs to 14 residues. Germline V CDR1 and CDR2: SNHLY, FYNNEI. V was trimmed by 8 bases and J by 5 bases, leaving 15 bases between them. CDR3 sequence: CASGPLTWNEKLFF. The CDR3 nucleotides are TGTGCCAGCGGACCACTGACATGGAATGAAAAACTGTTTTTT.

This clonotype came up a few times. This likely comes from a read error, as the CDR3 has no conserved phenylalanine or tryptophan at its end. This chain connects TRBV7-9 to TRBJ1-3; D not certain. The CDR3 is made up of 16 amino acids. V was clipped by 1 base and J by 4 bases, with 14 bases between them. The germline V gene encodes CDR1 SEHNR and CDR2 FQNEAQ (reference sequence). The CDR3 region is CASSLGRTATGNTIYS. In nucleotides, the CDR3 is TGTGCCAGCAGCTTAGGTCGGACGGCGACCGGAAACACCATATATTCT.

V gene TRBV11-1 combines with J gene TRBJ2-7; possibly TRBD1 for D (6 bases). The V end lost 5 bases, the J end lost 11 bases, and 19 bases lay between the germline ends. The CDR3 runs 13 residues. The V gene's germline CDR1 is SGHAT and CDR2 FQDESV (reference sequence). CDR3 in DNA: TGTGCCAGCAGCCACCAGGGGTTTAACGAAGAGTACTTC. The encoded protein is CASSHQGFNEEYF.